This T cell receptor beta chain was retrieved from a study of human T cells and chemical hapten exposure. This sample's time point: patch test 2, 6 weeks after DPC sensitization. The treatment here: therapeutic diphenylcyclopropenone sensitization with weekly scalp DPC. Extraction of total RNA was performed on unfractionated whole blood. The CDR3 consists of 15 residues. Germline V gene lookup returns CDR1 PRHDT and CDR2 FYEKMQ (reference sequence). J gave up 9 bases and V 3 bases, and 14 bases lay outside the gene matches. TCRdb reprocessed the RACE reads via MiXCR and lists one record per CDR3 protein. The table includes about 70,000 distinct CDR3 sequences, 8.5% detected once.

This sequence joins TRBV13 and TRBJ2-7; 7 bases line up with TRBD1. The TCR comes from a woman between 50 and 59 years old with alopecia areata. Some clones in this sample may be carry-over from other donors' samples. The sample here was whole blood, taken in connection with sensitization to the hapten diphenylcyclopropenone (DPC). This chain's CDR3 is CASSFSGTAHPGQYF. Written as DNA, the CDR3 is TGTGCCAGCAGCTTCTCCGGGACAGCCCACCCTGGGCAGTACTTC.